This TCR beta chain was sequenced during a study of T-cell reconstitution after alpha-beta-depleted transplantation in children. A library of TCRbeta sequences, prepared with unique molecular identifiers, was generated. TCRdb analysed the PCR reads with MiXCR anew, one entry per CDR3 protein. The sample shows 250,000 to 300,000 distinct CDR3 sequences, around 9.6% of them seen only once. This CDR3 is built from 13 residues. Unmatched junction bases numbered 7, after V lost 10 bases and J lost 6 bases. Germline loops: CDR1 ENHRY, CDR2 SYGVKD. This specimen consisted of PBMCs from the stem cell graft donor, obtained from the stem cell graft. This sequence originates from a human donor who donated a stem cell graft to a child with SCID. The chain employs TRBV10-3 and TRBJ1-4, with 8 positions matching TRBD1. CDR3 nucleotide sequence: TGTGCCACCCGGGACAGGAGAGATGAAAAACTGTTTTTT. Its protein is CATRDRRDEKLFF.